The clone carrying this T cell receptor beta chain has a count of ten or more. The data stem from a study of T cells after yellow fever vaccination. One entry per CDR3 protein results from TCRdb running MiXCR on the 5' RACE reads. The sample lists around 300,000 distinct CDR3 sequences; approximately 4% were seen once. The CDR3 has 16 amino acids. Looked up from germline, CDR1 is SGHRS and CDR2 is YFSETQ. V was cut by 4 bases and J by 3 bases, with 17 bases left in between. The rearrangement uses TRBV5-1 and TRBJ2-1, with a weak D call TRBD2 (6 bases). The source material was PBMCs, sampled 5 days after the yellow fever booster vaccination. The clonotype was recovered from a man aged 18 to 35 who received the YFV17D yellow fever vaccine. In nucleotides, the CDR3 is TGCGCCAGCAGCACAACCGGGACTCCCAGCTACAATGAGCAGTTCTTC. It yields the protein CASSTTGTPSYNEQFF.